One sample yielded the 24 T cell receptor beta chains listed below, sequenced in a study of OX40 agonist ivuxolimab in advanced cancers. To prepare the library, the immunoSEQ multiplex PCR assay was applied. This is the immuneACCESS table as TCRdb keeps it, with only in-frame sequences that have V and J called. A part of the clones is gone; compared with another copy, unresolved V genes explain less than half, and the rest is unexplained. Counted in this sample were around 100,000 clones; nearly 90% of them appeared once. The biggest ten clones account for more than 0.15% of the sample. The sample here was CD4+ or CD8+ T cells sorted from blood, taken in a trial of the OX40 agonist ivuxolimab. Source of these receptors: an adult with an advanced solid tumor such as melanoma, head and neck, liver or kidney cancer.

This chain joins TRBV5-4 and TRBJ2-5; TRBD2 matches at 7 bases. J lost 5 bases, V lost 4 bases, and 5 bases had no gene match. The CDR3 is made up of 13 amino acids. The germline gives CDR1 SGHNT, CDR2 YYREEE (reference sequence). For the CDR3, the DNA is TGTGCCAGCAGCGACGGGGGGAGGGAGACCCAGTACTTC. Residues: CASSDGGRETQYF.

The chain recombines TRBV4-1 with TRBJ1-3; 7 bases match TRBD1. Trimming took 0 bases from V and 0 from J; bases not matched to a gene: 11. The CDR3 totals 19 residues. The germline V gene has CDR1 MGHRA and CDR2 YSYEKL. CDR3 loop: CASSQDGGQSALSGNTIYF. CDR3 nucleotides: TGCGCCAGCAGCCAAGACGGGGGACAGTCCGCCCTCTCTGGAAACACCATATATTTT.

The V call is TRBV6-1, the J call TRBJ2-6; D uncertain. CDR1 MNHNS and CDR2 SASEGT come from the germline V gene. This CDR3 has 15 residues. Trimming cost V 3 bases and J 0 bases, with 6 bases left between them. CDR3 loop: CASSDLLSGANVLTF. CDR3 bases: TGTGCCAGCAGTGACCTCCTCTCTGGGGCCAACGTCCTGACTTTC.

The DNA for the CDR3 is TGTGCCAGCAGCAGGGACAGGGGTAATGAAAAACTGTTTTTT. This encodes CASSRDRGNEKLFF. V is TRBV9 and J is TRBJ1-4, with 10 bases lining up with TRBD1. CDR1 and CDR2 from the germline V gene are SGDLS and YYNGEE. The CDR3 has 14 residues. The V and J ends lost 4 bases and 4 bases, in that order; junction bases with no gene match: 1.

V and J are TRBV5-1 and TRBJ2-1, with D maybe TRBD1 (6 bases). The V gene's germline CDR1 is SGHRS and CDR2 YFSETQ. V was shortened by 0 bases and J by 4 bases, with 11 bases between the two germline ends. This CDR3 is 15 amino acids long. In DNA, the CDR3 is TGCGCCAGCAGCTTGGTTGGACAGCGATACAATGAGCAGTTCTTC. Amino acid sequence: CASSLVGQRYNEQFF.

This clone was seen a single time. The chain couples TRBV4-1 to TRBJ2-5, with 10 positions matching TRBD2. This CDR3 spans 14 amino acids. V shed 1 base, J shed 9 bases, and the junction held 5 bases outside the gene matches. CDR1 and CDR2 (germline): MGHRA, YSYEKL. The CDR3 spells CASSQVGSGGPQYF. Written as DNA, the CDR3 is TGCGCCAGCAGCCAAGTAGGTAGCGGGGGGCCCCAGTACTTC.

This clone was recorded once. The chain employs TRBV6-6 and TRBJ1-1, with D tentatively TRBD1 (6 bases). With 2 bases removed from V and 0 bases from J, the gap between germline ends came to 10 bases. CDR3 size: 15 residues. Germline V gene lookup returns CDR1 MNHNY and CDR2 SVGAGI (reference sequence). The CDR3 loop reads CASSYRTGMNTEAFF. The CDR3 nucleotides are TGTGCCAGCAGTTACCGCACAGGGATGAACACTGAAGCTTTCTTT.

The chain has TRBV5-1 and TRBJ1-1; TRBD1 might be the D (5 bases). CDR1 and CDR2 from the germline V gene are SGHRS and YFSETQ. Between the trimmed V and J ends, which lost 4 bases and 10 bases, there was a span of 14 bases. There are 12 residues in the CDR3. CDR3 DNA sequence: TGCGCCAGCAGCGTAGAGCGGGGGGGAGCTTTCTTT. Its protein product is CASSVERGGAFF.

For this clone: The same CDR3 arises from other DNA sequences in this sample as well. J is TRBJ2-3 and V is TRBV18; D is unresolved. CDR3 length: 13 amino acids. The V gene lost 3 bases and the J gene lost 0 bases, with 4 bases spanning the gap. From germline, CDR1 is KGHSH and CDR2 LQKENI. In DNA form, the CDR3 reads TGTGCCAGCTCACCGCCGAGCACAGATACGCAGTATTTT. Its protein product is CASSPPSTDTQYF. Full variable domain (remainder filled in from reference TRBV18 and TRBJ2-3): NAGVMQNPRHLVRRRGQEARLRCSPMKGHSHVYWYRQLPEEGLKFMVYLQKENIIDESGMPKERFSAEFPKEGPSILRIQQVVRGDSAAYFCASSPPSTDTQYFGPGTRLTVL.

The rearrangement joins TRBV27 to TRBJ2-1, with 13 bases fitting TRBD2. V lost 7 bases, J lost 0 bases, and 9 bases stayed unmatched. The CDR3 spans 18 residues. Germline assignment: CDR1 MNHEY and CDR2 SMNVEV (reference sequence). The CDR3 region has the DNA TGTGCCAGCACCCGGACTAGCGGGGGTCTTAGCTCCTACAATGAGCAGTTCTTC. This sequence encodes CASTRTSGGLSSYNEQFF.

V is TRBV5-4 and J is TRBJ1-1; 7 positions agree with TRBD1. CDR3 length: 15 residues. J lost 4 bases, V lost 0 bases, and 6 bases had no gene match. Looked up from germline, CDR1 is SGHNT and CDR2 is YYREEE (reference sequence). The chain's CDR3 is CASSLGTDRVTEAFF. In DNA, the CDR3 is TGTGCCAGCAGCTTGGGGACTGACAGGGTCACTGAAGCTTTCTTT.

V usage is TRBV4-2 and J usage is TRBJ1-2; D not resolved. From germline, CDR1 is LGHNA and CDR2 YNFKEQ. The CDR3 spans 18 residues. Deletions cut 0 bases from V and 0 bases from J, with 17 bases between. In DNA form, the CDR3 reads TGTGCCAGCAGCCAAGATTTAAATGGTTTGGGGACTAACTATGGCTACACCTTC. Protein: CASSQDLNGLGTNYGYTF.

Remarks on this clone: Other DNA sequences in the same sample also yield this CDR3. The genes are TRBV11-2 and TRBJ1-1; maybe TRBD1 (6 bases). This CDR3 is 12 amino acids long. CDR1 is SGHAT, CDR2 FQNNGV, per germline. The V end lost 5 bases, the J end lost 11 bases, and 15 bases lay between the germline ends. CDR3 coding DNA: TGTGCCAGCAGCCCCTACGGGACAAGGGCTTTCTTT. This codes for CASSPYGTRAFF.

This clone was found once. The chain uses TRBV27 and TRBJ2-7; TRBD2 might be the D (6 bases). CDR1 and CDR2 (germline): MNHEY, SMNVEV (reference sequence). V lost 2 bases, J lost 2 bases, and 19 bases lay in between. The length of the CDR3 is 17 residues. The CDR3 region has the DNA TGTGCCAGCAGTTTACTCCCTCCGCTAGCGACCCCCTACGAGCAGTACTTC. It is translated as CASSLLPPLATPYEQYF.

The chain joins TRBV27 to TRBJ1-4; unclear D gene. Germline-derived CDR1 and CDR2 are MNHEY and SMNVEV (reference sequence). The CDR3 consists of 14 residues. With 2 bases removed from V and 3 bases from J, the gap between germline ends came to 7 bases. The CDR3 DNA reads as TGTGCCAGCAGTTTACTCGGCCCTAATGAAAAACTGTTTTTT. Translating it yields CASSLLGPNEKLFF.

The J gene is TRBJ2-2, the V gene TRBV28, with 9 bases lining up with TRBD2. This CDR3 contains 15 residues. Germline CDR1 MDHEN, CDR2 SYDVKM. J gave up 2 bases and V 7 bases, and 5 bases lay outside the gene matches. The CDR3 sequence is CASIIAGANTGELFF. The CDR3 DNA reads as TGTGCCAGCATAATAGCGGGAGCTAACACCGGGGAGCTGTTTTTT.

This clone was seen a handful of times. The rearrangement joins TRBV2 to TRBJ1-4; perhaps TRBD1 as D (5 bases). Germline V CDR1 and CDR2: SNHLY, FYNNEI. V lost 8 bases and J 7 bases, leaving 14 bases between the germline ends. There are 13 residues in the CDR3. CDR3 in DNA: TGTGCCAGCGGGGCTGGTATCCTTGAAAAACTGTTTTTT. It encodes CASGAGILEKLFF.

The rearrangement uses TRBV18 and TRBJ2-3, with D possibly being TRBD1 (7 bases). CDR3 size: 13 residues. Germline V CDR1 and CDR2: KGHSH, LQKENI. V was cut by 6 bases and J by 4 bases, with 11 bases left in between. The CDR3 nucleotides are TGTGCCAGCTCCCAGGGGGGCCCAGATACGCAGTATTTT. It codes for CASSQGGPDTQYF.

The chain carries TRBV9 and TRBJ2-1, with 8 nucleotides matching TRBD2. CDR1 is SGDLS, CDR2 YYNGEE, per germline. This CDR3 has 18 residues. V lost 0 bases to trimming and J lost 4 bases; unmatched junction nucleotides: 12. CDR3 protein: CASSVVTSGPLLYNEQFF. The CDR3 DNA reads TGTGCCAGCAGCGTAGTTACTAGCGGCCCCCTATTGTACAATGAGCAGTTCTTC.

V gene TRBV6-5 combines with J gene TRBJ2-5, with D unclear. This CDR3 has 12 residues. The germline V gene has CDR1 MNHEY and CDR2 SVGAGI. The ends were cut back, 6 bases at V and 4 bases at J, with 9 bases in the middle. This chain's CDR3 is CASSNGRETQYF. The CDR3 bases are TGTGCCAGCAGCAATGGTCGAGAGACCCAGTACTTC.

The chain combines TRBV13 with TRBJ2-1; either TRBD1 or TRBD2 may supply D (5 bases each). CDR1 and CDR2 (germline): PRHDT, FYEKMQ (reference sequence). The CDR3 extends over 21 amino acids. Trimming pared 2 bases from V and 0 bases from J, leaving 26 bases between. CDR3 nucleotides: TGTGCCAGCAGCTTAAGGGCCACAGGACCGGGATGGCCTAGCTCCTACAATGAGCAGTTCTTC. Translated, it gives CASSLRATGPGWPSSYNEQFF.

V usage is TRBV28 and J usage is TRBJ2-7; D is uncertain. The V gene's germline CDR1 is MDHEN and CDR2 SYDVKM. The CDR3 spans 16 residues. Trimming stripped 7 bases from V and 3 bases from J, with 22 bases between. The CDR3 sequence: CASTIHPPRPDYEQYF. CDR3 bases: TGTGCCAGCACCATTCACCCCCCGCGACCAGACTACGAGCAGTACTTC.

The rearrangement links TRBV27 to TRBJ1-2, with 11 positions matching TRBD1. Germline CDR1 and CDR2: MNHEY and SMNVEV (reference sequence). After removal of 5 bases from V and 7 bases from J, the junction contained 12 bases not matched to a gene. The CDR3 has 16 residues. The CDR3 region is CASSPSGQGAVFGYTF. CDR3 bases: TGTGCCAGCAGTCCGTCCGGACAGGGGGCGGTGTTTGGCTACACCTTC.

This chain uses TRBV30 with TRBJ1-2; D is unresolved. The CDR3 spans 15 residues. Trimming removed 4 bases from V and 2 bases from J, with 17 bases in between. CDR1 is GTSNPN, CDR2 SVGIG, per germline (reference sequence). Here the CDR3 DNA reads TGTGCCTGGAACGACCCTCAGAGAAAAAACTATGGCTACACCTTC. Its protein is CAWNDPQRKNYGYTF.